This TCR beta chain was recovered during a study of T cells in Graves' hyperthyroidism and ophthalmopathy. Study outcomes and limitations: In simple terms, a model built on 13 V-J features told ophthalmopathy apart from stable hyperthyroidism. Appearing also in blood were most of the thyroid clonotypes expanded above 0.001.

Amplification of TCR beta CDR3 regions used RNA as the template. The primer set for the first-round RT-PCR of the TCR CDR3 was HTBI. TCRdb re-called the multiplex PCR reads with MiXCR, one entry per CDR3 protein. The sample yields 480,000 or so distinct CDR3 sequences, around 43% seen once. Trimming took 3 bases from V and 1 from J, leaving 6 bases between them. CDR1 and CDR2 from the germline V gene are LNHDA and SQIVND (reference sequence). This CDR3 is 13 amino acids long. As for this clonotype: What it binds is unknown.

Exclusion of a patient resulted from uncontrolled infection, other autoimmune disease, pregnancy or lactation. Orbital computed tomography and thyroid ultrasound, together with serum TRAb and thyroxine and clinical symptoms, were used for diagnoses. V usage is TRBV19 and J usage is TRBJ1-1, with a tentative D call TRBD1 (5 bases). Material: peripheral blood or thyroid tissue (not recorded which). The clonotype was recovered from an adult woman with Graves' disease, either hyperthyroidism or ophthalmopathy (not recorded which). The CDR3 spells CASSIGQNTEAFF. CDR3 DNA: TGTGCCAGTAGTATTGGACAGAACACTGAAGCTTTCTTT.